The 22 T cell receptor beta chains in this list originate from one sample, sequenced in a study of blood T cell repertoires in COVID-19. Profiled with immunoSEQ multiplex PCR; TCRdb holds only in-frame clones, not every one. The sample carries 300,000 to 500,000 clones, roughly 90% recorded once. The sample taken for sequencing was PBMCs or T cells enriched from blood (not recorded which). The receptors shown here come from a woman aged 25 to 45 with acute COVID-19.

The rearrangement joins TRBV24-1 to TRBJ1-2, with TRBD1 matching 7 bases. Unmatched junction bases numbered 8, after V lost 4 bases and J lost 7 bases. Germline CDR1 and CDR2: KGHDR and SFDVKD. The CDR3 contains 14 residues. CDR3 DNA: TGTGCCACCAGTGACCCCGACAGGGATCCTGGCTACACCTTC. Its translation is CATSDPDRDPGYTF.

The rearrangement links TRBV3-1 (or the pseudogene TRBV3-2) to TRBJ2-3; perhaps TRBD2 as D (6 bases). V was shortened by 4 bases and J by 3 bases, with 8 bases between the two germline ends. This CDR3 contains 13 residues. The germline V gene encodes CDR1 LGHDT and CDR2 YNNKEL (reference sequence). As DNA, the CDR3 is TGTGCCAGCAGCCGACGGGGGACAGATACGCAGTATTTT. Translated, it gives CASSRRGTDTQYF.

This chain joins TRBV27 and TRBJ2-7, with D perhaps TRBD1 (6 bases). Germline V gene lookup returns CDR1 MNHEY and CDR2 SMNVEV (reference sequence). The length of the CDR3 is 14 residues. Trimming pared 5 bases from V and 3 bases from J, leaving 14 bases between. As DNA, the CDR3 is TGTGCCAGCAGTAGCAGAGCAGGGGTCTACGAGCAGTACTTC. Encoded protein: CASSSRAGVYEQYF.

V is TRBV2 and J is TRBJ2-1; 8 bases map to TRBD2. Unmatched junction bases numbered 8, after V lost 8 bases and J lost 8 bases. Germline values: CDR1 SNHLY, CDR2 FYNNEI. This CDR3 spans 13 amino acids. CDR3 amino acids: CASQDGGAYEQFF. CDR3 in DNA: TGTGCCAGCCAAGACGGGGGGGCCTATGAGCAGTTCTTC.

This clone appeared once. The rearrangement joins TRBV3-1 (or the pseudogene TRBV3-2) to TRBJ1-1, with D possibly matching TRBD1 (6 bases). Germline lookup yields CDR1 LGHDT and CDR2 YNNKEL (reference sequence). The CDR3 sequence is 14 residues long. V was clipped by 4 bases and J by 6 bases, with 15 bases between them. The CDR3 nucleotides read TGTGCCAGCAGCCGACGCCCAGGGGTCCCTGAAGCTTTCTTT. This translates into CASSRRPGVPEAFF.

This clone was picked up a small number of times. The CDR3 region is CASSQDFGYEQYF. The DNA of the CDR3 is TGCGCCAGCAGCCAAGACTTCGGTTACGAGCAGTACTTC. V and J are TRBV4-1 and TRBJ2-7; no firm D call. Germline V gives CDR1 MGHRA, CDR2 YSYEKL. The CDR3 runs to 13 residues. V shed 0 bases and J shed 4 bases, with 7 bases lying between them.

The V gene is TRBV7-3, the J gene TRBJ1-3, with 7 bases matching TRBD1. Germline CDR1 is SGHTA and CDR2 is FQGTGA. V shed 0 bases, J shed 0 bases, and the junction held 5 bases outside the gene matches. There are 17 residues in the CDR3. This CDR3 reads CASSLTGTVNSGNTIYF. CDR3 DNA sequence: TGTGCCAGCAGCTTAACCGGGACAGTTAACTCTGGAAACACCATATATTTT.

The chain links TRBV12-5 to TRBJ2-7; D unresolved. This CDR3 is 15 amino acids long. Germline V gene sequence: CDR1 LGHNT, CDR2 FRNRAP. Trimming shortened V by 6 bases and J by 1 base, and 16 bases separated the two germline ends. The CDR3 sequence is CASGARQVKSYEQYF. Written as DNA, the CDR3 is TGTGCTAGTGGCGCTCGGCAGGTAAAATCCTACGAGCAGTACTTC. Supplemented by reference TRBV12-5 and TRBJ2-7, the full variable domain reads DARVTQTPRHKVTEMGQEVTMRCQPILGHNTVFWYRQTMMQGLELLAYFRNRAPLDDSGMPKDRFSAEMPDATLATLKIQPSEPRDSAVYFCASGARQVKSYEQYFGPGTRLTVT.

This chain joins TRBV7-9 and TRBJ1-5; D might be TRBD1 (6 bases). The V gene lost 5 bases and the J gene lost 11 bases, with 16 bases spanning the gap. CDR1 SEHNR and CDR2 FQNEAQ come from the germline V gene (reference sequence). The CDR3 runs 13 residues. The CDR3 reads CASSQGPFLAQHF. The CDR3 bases are TGTGCCAGCAGCCAGGGGCCTTTTCTGGCCCAGCATTTT.

Written as DNA, the CDR3 is TGTGCCAGCAGCCAAGGGAACAGGGTCTATGGCTACACCTTC. It translates to CASSQGNRVYGYTF. This chain uses TRBV3-1 (or the pseudogene TRBV3-2) with TRBJ1-2, with D possibly matching TRBD1 (6 bases). Germline V gives CDR1 LGHDT, CDR2 YNNKEL (reference sequence). The CDR3 runs 14 residues. Trimming cost V 1 base and J 4 bases, with 10 bases left between them.

The chain combines TRBV19 with TRBJ2-2; the D gene is possibly TRBD1 (5 bases). Trimming pared 4 bases from V and 6 bases from J, leaving 9 bases between. The CDR3 totals 13 residues. Germline V gene lookup returns CDR1 LNHDA and CDR2 SQIVND (reference sequence). The DNA of the CDR3 is TGTGCCAGTAGTACCAGGGAATCCGGGGAGCTGTTTTTT. Amino acids: CASSTRESGELFF.

This chain connects TRBV7-9 to TRBJ1-1; D is unclear. Trimming removed 1 base at V and 4 bases at J, with 10 bases between. Per germline, CDR1 SEHNR and CDR2 FQNEAQ (reference sequence). CDR3 size: 14 residues. CDR3 sequence reads: CASSLVLGSTEAFF. The CDR3 coding sequence is TGTGCCAGCAGCTTAGTTCTTGGGAGCACTGAAGCTTTCTTT.

The V gene is TRBV5-8, the J gene TRBJ1-2; D remains ambiguous. The CDR3 runs to 17 residues. Trimming cost V 1 base and J 4 bases, with 20 bases left between them. The germline V gene encodes CDR1 SGHTS and CDR2 YDEGEE. Here the CDR3 DNA reads TGTGCCAGCAGCTTGAGACGGGATTATTTTACGCTCTATGGCTACACCTTC. It specifies CASSLRRDYFTLYGYTF.

The CDR3 nucleotides are TGTGCCAGCAGCTTAAACGAGGGCAGCTATGGCTACACCTTC. Encoded protein: CASSLNEGSYGYTF. This chain joins TRBV7-9 and TRBJ1-2; no clear D. The CDR3 spans 14 residues. CDR1 and CDR2 from the germline V gene are SEHNR and FQNEAQ (reference sequence). V was shortened by 2 bases and J by 4 bases, with 11 bases between the two germline ends.

The chain uses TRBV21-1 and TRBJ2-1; the table calls TRBD2, which could not be checked here. TRBV21-1 is a listed pseudogene. The CDR3 is 17 residues long. This chain's CDR3 is CASSKATGRGSYNEQFF. The CDR3 bases are TGTGCCAGCAGCAAAGCCACGGGGAGAGGGTCCTACAATGAGCAGTTCTTC.

The CDR3 region has the DNA TGTGCCAGCAGCCGACCCGGCGGGCTCTACGGCTACACCTTC. Translated: CASSRPGGLYGYTF. V gene TRBV9 combines with J gene TRBJ1-2; D is undetermined. The CDR3 runs to 14 residues. Germline V gene sequence: CDR1 SGDLS, CDR2 YYNGEE. Trimming took off 4 bases at V and 8 bases at J, with 18 bases between the two ends.

The chain uses TRBV2 and TRBJ1-2; weak D call: TRBD1 (6 bases). Deletions cut 5 bases from V and 6 bases from J, with 10 bases between. CDR3 length: 12 amino acids. The germline V gene has CDR1 SNHLY and CDR2 FYNNEI. CDR3 sequence (DNA): TGTGCCAGCAGTACAGGGTTAGATGGCTACACCTTC. Translated, it gives CASSTGLDGYTF.

J is TRBJ1-5 and V is TRBV9, with D possibly being TRBD1 (6 bases). Per the germline V gene, CDR1 is SGDLS and CDR2 is YYNGEE. V gave up 0 bases and J gave up 4 bases, with 8 bases separating them. This CDR3 spans 14 amino acids. This CDR3 is CASSVEGGNQPQHF. For the CDR3, the DNA is TGTGCCAGCAGCGTAGAGGGGGGGAATCAGCCCCAGCATTTT.

The chain joins TRBV10-3 to TRBJ2-1, with 15 positions matching TRBD2. CDR3 length: 18 residues. With V trimmed by 6 bases and J by 3 bases, 9 bases remained unmatched. Germline CDR1 is ENHRY and CDR2 is SYGVKD. As DNA, the CDR3 is TGTGCCATCAGACCGGGACTAGCGGGGGGTTTGGGCTACAATGAGCAGTTCTTC. Its translation is CAIRPGLAGGLGYNEQFF.

The chain joins TRBV18 to TRBJ1-2, with D hard to call. Trimming removed 2 bases at V and 6 bases at J, with 10 bases between. CDR3 size: 13 residues. Germline V gene sequence: CDR1 KGHSH, CDR2 LQKENI. DNA for the CDR3: TGTGCCAGCTCACCAGGGGAGCGGGATGGCTACACCTTC. Its protein product is CASSPGERDGYTF.

The chain is built from TRBV5-6 and TRBJ2-3, with a possible D match to TRBD1 (5 bases). V dropped 2 bases and J dropped 4 bases, with 11 bases sitting between them. Germline V gene lookup returns CDR1 SGHDT and CDR2 YYEEEE. This CDR3 spans 14 amino acids. The CDR3 protein is CASSFDSLADTQYF. As DNA, the CDR3 is TGTGCCAGCAGCTTCGACAGTTTGGCAGATACGCAGTATTTT.

This clone was picked up one time. The rearrangement links TRBV7-2 to TRBJ2-3; 7 nucleotides line up with TRBD1. The CDR3 totals 15 residues. The germline V gene encodes CDR1 SGHTA and CDR2 FQGNSA. V gave up 3 bases and J gave up 2 bases; unmatched junction bases: 5. The CDR3 spells CASSFRGRFTDTQYF. For the CDR3, the DNA is TGTGCCAGCAGCTTTAGGGGGCGGTTCACAGATACGCAGTATTTT.